The rows below give T cell receptor beta chains drawn from one sample of a study of OX40 agonist ivuxolimab in advanced cancers. Produced via immunoSEQ multiplex PCR; TCRdb's table is partial and in-frame only. The sample shows roughly 18,000 clones, 80% to 90% of them seen only once. The specimen was CD4+ or CD8+ T cells sorted from blood, collected in a trial of the OX40 agonist ivuxolimab. The receptors derive from an adult with an advanced solid tumor such as melanoma, head and neck, liver or kidney cancer. The CDR3 runs from the conserved cysteine through the conserved F or W.

v_call: TRBV28
j_call: TRBJ2-7
cdr3_aa: CASSLPGGTSGNEQYF

v_call: TRBV30
j_call: .
cdr3_aa: CAWKGGTYEQYF

v_call: TRBV21-1
j_call: TRBJ2-7
cdr3_aa: CASRHRGSADIEQYF

v_call: TRBV27
j_call: TRBJ2-7
cdr3_aa: CASSFEGQGYEQYF

v_call: TRBV19
j_call: TRBJ1-1
cdr3_aa: CASSIGVNTEAFF

v_call: TRBV19
j_call: TRBJ2-2
cdr3_aa: CASSITFGLGGELFF

v_call: TRBV7-3
j_call: TRBJ1-4
cdr3_aa: CASSLYPRISTNEKLFF

v_call: TRBV27
j_call: TRBJ1-5
cdr3_aa: CASSTGGDYQPQHF

v_call: TRBV7-8
j_call: TRBJ2-3
cdr3_aa: CASSFRTDTQYF

v_call: TRBV4-1
j_call: TRBJ2-7
cdr3_aa: CASSQVAGLTYEQYF

v_call: TRBV4-1
j_call: TRBJ2-2
cdr3_aa: CASSWGVGELFF

v_call: TRBV19
j_call: TRBJ1-1
cdr3_aa: CASSSGTEAFF

v_call: TRBV29-1
j_call: TRBJ2-1
cdr3_aa: CSTRGIYNEQFF

v_call: TRBV2
j_call: TRBJ2-5
cdr3_aa: CASTPSRETQYF

v_call: TRBV4-1
j_call: TRBJ2-1
cdr3_aa: CASSRNLDYNEQFF

v_call: TRBV19
j_call: TRBJ2-7
cdr3_aa: CATRQGAHEQYF

v_call: TRBV6-5
j_call: TRBJ1-2
cdr3_aa: CASRDGNYGYTF

v_call: TRBV28
j_call: TRBJ2-1
cdr3_aa: CASSLDPSGSSYNEQFF

v_call: TRBV9
j_call: TRBJ2-5
cdr3_aa: CASSNYARGQETQYF

v_call: TRBV6-4
j_call: TRBJ1-5
cdr3_aa: CASSSGLGQPQHF

v_call: TRBV10-2
j_call: TRBJ1-1
cdr3_aa: CASSEPYRDQTVRTEAFF

v_call: TRBV19
j_call: TRBJ1-1
cdr3_aa: CASSQDGGTEAFF

v_call: TRBV29-1
j_call: .
cdr3_aa: CSVEGTGTGGTYEQYF

v_call: TRBV27
j_call: TRBJ2-5
cdr3_aa: CASSLGDEETQYF

v_call: TRBV7-9
j_call: TRBJ2-7
cdr3_aa: CASSSTGNEQYF

v_call: TRBV5-1
j_call: TRBJ2-7
cdr3_aa: CASSLAAGQGRAYEQYF

v_call: TRBV7-9
j_call: TRBJ1-5
cdr3_aa: CASSLRGQPQHF

v_call: TRBV7-9
j_call: TRBJ2-3
cdr3_aa: CASSLGSTDTQYF

v_call: TRBV11-2
j_call: TRBJ1-4
cdr3_aa: CASSPGQLNEKLFF

v_call: TRBV7-9
j_call: TRBJ2-7
cdr3_aa: CASGGGSYEQYF

v_call: TRBV27
j_call: TRBJ2-2
cdr3_aa: CASSFKRGNTGELFF

v_call: TRBV9
j_call: TRBJ2-5
cdr3_aa: CASSVGGQGAAETQYF

v_call: TRBV7-9
j_call: TRBJ1-2
cdr3_aa: CASSLALLGQDDGYTF

v_call: TRBV30
j_call: TRBJ2-5
cdr3_aa: CAWTGGNYPYQETQYF

v_call: TRBV19
j_call: TRBJ1-2
cdr3_aa: CASSIFVRGGYGYTF

v_call: TRBV1
j_call: TRBJ2-5
cdr3_aa: CTSSHYGTSGRETQYF

v_call: TRBV7-6
j_call: TRBJ2-7
cdr3_aa: CASSLGGGLGSYEQYF

v_call: TRBV19
j_call: TRBJ2-7
cdr3_aa: CASSPQGGPYEQYF

v_call: TRBV27
j_call: TRBJ2-2
cdr3_aa: CASRGWSGELFF

v_call: TRBV6-1
j_call: TRBJ1-1
cdr3_aa: CASSDGGWNTEAFF

v_call: TRBV5-1
j_call: TRBJ2-7
cdr3_aa: CASSLAQGRDEQYF

v_call: TRBV6-5
j_call: TRBJ1-2
cdr3_aa: CATLSGNYGYTF

v_call: TRBV5-1
j_call: TRBJ2-7
cdr3_aa: CASSFGLAGVDEQYF

v_call: TRBV10-2
j_call: TRBJ2-1
cdr3_aa: CASQHGGGRTGNEQFF

v_call: TRBV2
j_call: TRBJ2-7
cdr3_aa: CASRSGTESSYEQYF

v_call: TRBV19
j_call: TRBJ2-7
cdr3_aa: CASGLGNDYEQYF

v_call: TRBV4-1
j_call: TRBJ1-5
cdr3_aa: CASSQDNRAGWSQHF

v_call: TRBV7-7
j_call: TRBJ2-3
cdr3_aa: CASSLDGSTDTQYF

v_call: TRBV7-3
j_call: TRBJ2-3
cdr3_aa: CASSYTGQGADTQYF

v_call: TRBV27
j_call: TRBJ1-6
cdr3_aa: CASSPRWDRNSYNSPLHF

v_call: TRBV2
j_call: TRBJ2-5
cdr3_aa: CASSEEGLAAQGQETQYF